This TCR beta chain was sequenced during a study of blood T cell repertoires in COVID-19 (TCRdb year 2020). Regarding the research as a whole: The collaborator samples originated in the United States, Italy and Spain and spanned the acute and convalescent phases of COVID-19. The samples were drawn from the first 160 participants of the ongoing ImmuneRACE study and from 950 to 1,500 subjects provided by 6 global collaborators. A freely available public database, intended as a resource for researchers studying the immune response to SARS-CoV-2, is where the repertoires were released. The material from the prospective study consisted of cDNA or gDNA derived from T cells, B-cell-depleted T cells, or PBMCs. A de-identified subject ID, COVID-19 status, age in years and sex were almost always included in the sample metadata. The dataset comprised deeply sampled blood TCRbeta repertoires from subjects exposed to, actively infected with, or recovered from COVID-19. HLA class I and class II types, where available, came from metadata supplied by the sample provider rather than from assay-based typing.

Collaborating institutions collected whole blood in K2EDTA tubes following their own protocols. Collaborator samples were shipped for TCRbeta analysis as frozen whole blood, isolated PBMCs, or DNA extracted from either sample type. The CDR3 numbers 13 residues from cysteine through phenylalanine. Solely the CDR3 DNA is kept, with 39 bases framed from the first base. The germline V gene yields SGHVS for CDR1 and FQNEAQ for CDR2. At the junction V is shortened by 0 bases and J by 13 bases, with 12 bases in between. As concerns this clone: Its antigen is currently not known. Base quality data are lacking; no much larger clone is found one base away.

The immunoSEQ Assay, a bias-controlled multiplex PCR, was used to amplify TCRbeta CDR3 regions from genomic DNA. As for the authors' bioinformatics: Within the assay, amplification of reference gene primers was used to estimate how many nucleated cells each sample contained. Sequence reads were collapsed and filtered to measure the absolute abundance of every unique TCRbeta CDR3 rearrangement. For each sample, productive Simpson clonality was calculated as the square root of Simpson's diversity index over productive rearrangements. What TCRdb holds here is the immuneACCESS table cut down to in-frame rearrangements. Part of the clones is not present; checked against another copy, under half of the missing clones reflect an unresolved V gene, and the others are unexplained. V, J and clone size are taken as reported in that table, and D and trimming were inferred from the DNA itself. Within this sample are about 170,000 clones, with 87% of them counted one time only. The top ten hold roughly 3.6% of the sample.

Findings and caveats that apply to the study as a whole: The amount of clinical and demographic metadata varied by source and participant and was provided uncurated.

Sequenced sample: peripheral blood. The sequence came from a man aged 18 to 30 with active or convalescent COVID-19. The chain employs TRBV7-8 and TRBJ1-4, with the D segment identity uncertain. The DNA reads TGTGCCAGCAGCTTAGCGGAGGGAAGTGGACTGTTTTTT. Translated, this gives CASSLAEGSGLFF.